A selection of T cell receptor beta chains follows, all from one sample in a study of blood T cell repertoires in COVID-19. The repertoire was sequenced with immunoSEQ multiplex PCR; TCRdb's copy has only in-frame clones and lacks some. This sample has some 62,000 clones; 80% to 90% occur once, and the top ten carry less than 4.5%. The sequencing input was PBMCs or T cells enriched from blood (not recorded which). The receptor source for this set is a woman aged 40 to 50 with acute COVID-19. The CDR3 runs from the conserved cysteine through the conserved F or W. The D gene is left open where the match is weak. Clone sizes are given selectively: once, few, many, or a class where the clone is expanded.

j_call | clone_size | d_call | v_call | cdr3_nt | cdr3_aa
TRBJ1-5 | - | - | TRBV28 | TGTGCCAGCACCCCTTACGACAGGAGCAATCAGCCCCAGCATTTT | CASTPYDRSNQPQHF
TRBJ1-3 | once | TRBD1 | TRBV5-1 | TGCGCCAGCAGCTTGGGGACAGGGGACTCTGGAAACACCATATATTTT | CASSLGTGDSGNTIYF
TRBJ2-5 | - | - | TRBV18 | TGTGCCAGCTCACCACAGGGGGGGCAAGAGACCCAGTACTTC | CASSPQGGQETQYF
TRBJ2-1 | - | - | TRBV28 | TGTGCCAGCAGTTTTTGGGGCTCCCGCAACAATGAGCAGTTCTTC | CASSFWGSRNNEQFF
TRBJ1-1 | - | - | TRBV10-3 | TGTGCCATCAGGGGTGCGGGGGTACGGACTGAAGCTTTCTTT | CAIRGAGVRTEAFF
TRBJ1-4 | few | TRBD1 | TRBV23-1 | TGCGCCAGCAGTGAATCGTTGGACAGGGGGCGAAACAATGAAAAACTGTTTTTT | CASSESLDRGRNNEKLFF
TRBJ2-3 | - | TRBD2 | TRBV28 | TGTGCCAGCAGTTTCCCGTGGAGCGGGGGGGGCGCAGATACGCAGTATTTT | CASSFPWSGGGADTQYF
TRBJ1-3 | - | TRBD1 | TRBV28 | TGTGCCAGCCGTCTCGAGGGGGCGCCCCCTGGAAACACCATATATTTT | CASRLEGAPPGNTIYF
TRBJ1-6 | - | - | TRBV4-1 | TGCGCCAGCAGCCAAGTTTCAGGGTATAATTCACCCCTCCACTTT | CASSQVSGYNSPLHF
TRBJ2-3 | - | - | TRBV10-3 | TGTGCCATCTCTGATACCCCACAGCGGCCCACAGATACGCAGTATTTT | CAISDTPQRPTDTQYF
TRBJ2-2 | - | - | TRBV5-4 | TGTGCCAGCACCCACAGCGGACAGATGAACACCGGGGAGCTGTTTTTT | CASTHSGQMNTGELFF
TRBJ1-2 | - | TRBD1 | TRBV28 | TGTGCCAGCAGTAGCGGGACAGGGGGCAATGGCTACACCTTC | CASSSGTGGNGYTF
TRBJ2-2 | - | - | TRBV6-4 | TGTGCCAGCAGTGAATGGGGGCCCATCGCGAACACCGGGGAGCTGTTTTTT | CASSEWGPIANTGELFF
TRBJ1-3 | - | - | TRBV19 | TGTGCCAGTAGTATAGTCACAGGCTCTGGAAACACCATATATTTT | CASSIVTGSGNTIYF